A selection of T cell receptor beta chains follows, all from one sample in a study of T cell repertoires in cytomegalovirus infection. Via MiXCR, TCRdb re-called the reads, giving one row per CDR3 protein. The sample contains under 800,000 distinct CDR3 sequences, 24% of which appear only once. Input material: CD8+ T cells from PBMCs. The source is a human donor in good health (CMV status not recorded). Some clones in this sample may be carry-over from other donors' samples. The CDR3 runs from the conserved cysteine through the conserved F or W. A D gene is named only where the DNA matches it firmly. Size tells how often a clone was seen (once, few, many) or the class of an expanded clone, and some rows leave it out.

cdr3_nt: TGCGCCAGCAGCCAAGATTATGGGGAAGGGGTCAACACTGAAGCTTTCTTT; cdr3_aa: CASSQDYGEGVNTEAFF; v_call: TRBV4-3; clone_size: NA; j_call: TRBJ1-1; d_call: NA
cdr3_nt: TGTGCCAGCAACTCCGGAACTGGAAACAACATATATTTT; cdr3_aa: CASNSGTGNNIYF; v_call: TRBV7-6; clone_size: NA; j_call: TRBJ1-3; d_call: NA
cdr3_nt: TGTGCCAGCAGTTTCGGACTCGCCGGATGGACGGATACGCAGTATTTT; cdr3_aa: CASSFGLAGWTDTQYF; v_call: TRBV6-2/TRBV6-3; clone_size: once; j_call: TRBJ2-3; d_call: NA
cdr3_nt: TGTGCCACCAGTGACCCGGCACGGACAGGGAGGGACGAGCAGTACTTC; cdr3_aa: CATSDPARTGRDEQYF; v_call: TRBV24-1; clone_size: few; j_call: TRBJ2-7; d_call: NA
cdr3_nt: TGTGCCAGCAGCCTGACTCGAGGAAGCACAGATACGCAGTATTTT; cdr3_aa: CASSLTRGSTDTQYF; v_call: TRBV11-1; clone_size: many; j_call: TRBJ2-3; d_call: NA
cdr3_nt: TGTGCCAGCAGCTCGCCGGGACAGGATCAGCCCCAGCATTTT; cdr3_aa: CASSSPGQDQPQHF; v_call: TRBV7-9; clone_size: NA; j_call: TRBJ1-5; d_call: TRBD1
cdr3_nt: TGTGCCAGCACCCTGGGGGCAGGGCTGAACTACGAGCAGTACTTC; cdr3_aa: CASTLGAGLNYEQYF; v_call: TRBV12-3/TRBV12-4; clone_size: few; j_call: TRBJ2-7; d_call: NA
cdr3_nt: TGCAGTGTTAGATCGGACGAGGCCTACGAGCAGTACTTC; cdr3_aa: CSVRSDEAYEQYF; v_call: TRBV20-1; clone_size: NA; j_call: TRBJ2-7; d_call: NA
cdr3_nt: TGTGCCAGCAGCTCCCCAGCGGAGGGGGAGAACACTGAAGCTTTCTTT; cdr3_aa: CASSSPAEGENTEAFF; v_call: TRBV7-9; clone_size: few; j_call: TRBJ1-1; d_call: NA
cdr3_nt: TGTGCCAGCACCGCGACGGAGGTCGGTGAGCAGTTCTTC; cdr3_aa: CASTATEVGEQFF; v_call: TRBV6-8; clone_size: NA; j_call: TRBJ2-1; d_call: NA
cdr3_nt: TGTGCCAGCAGTCCACTAGCGGGGGGGCCGGGCACCGGGGAGCTGTTTTTT; cdr3_aa: CASSPLAGGPGTGELFF; v_call: TRBV28; clone_size: few; j_call: TRBJ2-2; d_call: TRBD2
cdr3_nt: TGTGCCAGCAACCAAGGACGCCCTTGGGGTTTCTTT; cdr3_aa: CASNQGRPWGFF; v_call: TRBV12-3/TRBV12-4; clone_size: NA; j_call: TRBJ1-1; d_call: NA
cdr3_nt: TGTGCCAGCGTCGACCCGGGTTTCAAGAGGACTGAAGCTTTCTTT; cdr3_aa: CASVDPGFKRTEAFF; v_call: TRBV7-9; clone_size: few; j_call: TRBJ1-1; d_call: NA
cdr3_nt: TGTGCCAGCAGTTACTCGGGGGGGATAGCCAAAAACATTCAGTACTTC; cdr3_aa: CASSYSGGIAKNIQYF; v_call: TRBV6-6; clone_size: many; j_call: TRBJ2-4; d_call: TRBD2
cdr3_nt: TGTGCCATCAGAAGACAGGGGGCGGACGAGCAGTACTTC; cdr3_aa: CAIRRQGADEQYF; v_call: TRBV10-3; clone_size: many; j_call: TRBJ2-7; d_call: TRBD1
cdr3_nt: TGCAGCGTCGCAGGGTGGAATGAGCAGTTCTTC; cdr3_aa: CSVAGWNEQFF; v_call: TRBV29-1; clone_size: few; j_call: TRBJ2-1; d_call: NA
cdr3_nt: TGTGCCACCAGCACCTCCCTAGCGGGGGAGGGCACAGATACGCAGTATTTT; cdr3_aa: CATSTSLAGEGTDTQYF; v_call: TRBV15; clone_size: NA; j_call: TRBJ2-3; d_call: TRBD2